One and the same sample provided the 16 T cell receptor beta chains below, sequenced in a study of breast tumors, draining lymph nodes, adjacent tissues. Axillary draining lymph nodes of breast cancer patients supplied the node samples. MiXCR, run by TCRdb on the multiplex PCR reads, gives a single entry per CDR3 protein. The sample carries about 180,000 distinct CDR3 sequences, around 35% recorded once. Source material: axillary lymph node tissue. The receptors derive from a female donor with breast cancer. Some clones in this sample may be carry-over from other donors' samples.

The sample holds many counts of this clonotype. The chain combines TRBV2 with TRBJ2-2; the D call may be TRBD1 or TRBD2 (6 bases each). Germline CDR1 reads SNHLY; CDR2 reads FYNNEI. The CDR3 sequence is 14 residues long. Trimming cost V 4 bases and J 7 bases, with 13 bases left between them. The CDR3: CASSVEGGHGELFF. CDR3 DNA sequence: TGTGCCAGCAGTGTGGAGGGGGGTCACGGGGAGCTGTTTTTT. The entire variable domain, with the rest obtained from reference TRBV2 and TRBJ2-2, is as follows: EPEVTQTPSHQVTQMGQEVILRCVPISNHLYFYWYRQILGQKVEFLVSFYNNEISEKSEIFDDQFSVERPDGSNFTLKIRSTKLEDSAMYFCASSVEGGHGELFFGEGSRLTVL.

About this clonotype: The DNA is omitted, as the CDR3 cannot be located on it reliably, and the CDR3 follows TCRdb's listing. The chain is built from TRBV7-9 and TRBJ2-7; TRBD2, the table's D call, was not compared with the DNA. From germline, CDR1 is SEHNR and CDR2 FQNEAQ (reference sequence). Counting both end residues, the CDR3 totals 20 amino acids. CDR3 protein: CASSFYICSASPTPSYEQYF.

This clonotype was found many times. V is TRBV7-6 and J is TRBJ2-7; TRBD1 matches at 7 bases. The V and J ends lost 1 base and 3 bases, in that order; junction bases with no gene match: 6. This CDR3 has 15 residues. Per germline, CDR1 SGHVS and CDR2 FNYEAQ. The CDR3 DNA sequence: TGTGCCAGCAGCTTAGGCACAGGGGCCAACTACGAGCAGTACTTC. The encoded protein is CASSLGTGANYEQYF. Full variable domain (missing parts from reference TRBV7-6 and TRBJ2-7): GAGVSQSPRYKVTKRGQDVALRCDPISGHVSLYWYRQALGQGPEFLTYFNYEAQQDKSGLPNDRFSAERPEGSISTLTIQRTEQRDSAMYRCASSLGTGANYEQYFGPGTRLTVT.

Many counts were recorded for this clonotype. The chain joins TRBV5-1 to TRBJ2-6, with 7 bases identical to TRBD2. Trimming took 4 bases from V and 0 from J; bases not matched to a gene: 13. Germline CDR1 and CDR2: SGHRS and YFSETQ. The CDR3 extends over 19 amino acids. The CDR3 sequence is CASSRIIAGMGSGANVLTF. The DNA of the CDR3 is TGCGCCAGCAGCCGAATAATAGCGGGTATGGGCTCTGGGGCCAACGTCCTGACTTTC.

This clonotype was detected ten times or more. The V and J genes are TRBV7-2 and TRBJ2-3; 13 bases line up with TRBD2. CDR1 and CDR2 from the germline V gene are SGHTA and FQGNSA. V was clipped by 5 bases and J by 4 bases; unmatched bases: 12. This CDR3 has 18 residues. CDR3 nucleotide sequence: TGTGCCAGCAGCCCTCCTCTGACTAGCGGGAGGAGCGCAGATACGCAGTATTTT. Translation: CASSPPLTSGRSADTQYF.

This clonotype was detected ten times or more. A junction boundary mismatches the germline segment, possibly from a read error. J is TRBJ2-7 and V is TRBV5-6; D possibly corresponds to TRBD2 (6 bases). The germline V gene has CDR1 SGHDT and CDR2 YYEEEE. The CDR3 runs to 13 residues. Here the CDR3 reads CASSLGGPGEQYF. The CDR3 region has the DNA TGTGCCAGCAGTTTGGGAGGTCCGGGCGAGCAGTACTTC.

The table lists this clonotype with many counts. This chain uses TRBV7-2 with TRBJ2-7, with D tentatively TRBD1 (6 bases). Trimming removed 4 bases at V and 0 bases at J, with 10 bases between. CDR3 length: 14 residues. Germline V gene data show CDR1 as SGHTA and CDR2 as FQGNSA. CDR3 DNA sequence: TGTGCCAGCAGCTCCGGGACAAACTCCTACGAGCAGTACTTC. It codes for CASSSGTNSYEQYF.

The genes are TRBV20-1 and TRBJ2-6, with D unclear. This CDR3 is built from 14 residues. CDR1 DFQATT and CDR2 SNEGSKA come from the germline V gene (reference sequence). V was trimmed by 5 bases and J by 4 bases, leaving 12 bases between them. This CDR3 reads CSAQSVAGANVLTF. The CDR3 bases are TGCAGTGCTCAGAGTGTGGCGGGGGCCAACGTCCTGACTTTC.

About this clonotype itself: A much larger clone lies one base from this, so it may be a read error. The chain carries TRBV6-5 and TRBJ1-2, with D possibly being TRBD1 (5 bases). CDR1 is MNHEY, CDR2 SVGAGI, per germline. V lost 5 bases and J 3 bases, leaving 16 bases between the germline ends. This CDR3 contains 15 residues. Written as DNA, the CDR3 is TGTGCCAGCAGTCACGTTGGGGCGTCTCACTATGGCTACACCTTC. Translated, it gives CASSHVGASHYGYTF.

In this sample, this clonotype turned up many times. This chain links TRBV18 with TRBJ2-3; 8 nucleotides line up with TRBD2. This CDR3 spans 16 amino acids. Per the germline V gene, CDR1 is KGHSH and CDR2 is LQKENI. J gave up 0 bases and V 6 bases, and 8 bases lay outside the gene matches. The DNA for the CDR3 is TGTGCCAGCTCCCCGGTCGGGGGGGCAAGCACAGATACGCAGTATTTT. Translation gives CASSPVGGASTDTQYF.

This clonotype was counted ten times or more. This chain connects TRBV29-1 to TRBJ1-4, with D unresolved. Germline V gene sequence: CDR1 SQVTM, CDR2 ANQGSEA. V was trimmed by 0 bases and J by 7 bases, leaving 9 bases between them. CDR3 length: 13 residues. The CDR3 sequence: CSVEEDAGEKLFF. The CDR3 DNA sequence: TGCAGCGTTGAAGAAGATGCGGGTGAAAAACTGTTTTTT. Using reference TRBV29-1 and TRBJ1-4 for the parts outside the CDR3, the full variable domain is SAVISQKPSRDICQRGTSLTIQCQVDSQVTMMFWYRQQPGQSLTLIATANQGSEATYESGFVIDKFPISRPNLTFSTLTVSNMSPEDSSIYLCSVEEDAGEKLFFGSGTQLSVL.

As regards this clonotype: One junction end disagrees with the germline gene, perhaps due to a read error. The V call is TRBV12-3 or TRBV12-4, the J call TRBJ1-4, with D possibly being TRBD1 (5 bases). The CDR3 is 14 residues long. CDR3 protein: CASSLPRGGGKLLF. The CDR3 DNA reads TGTGCCAGCAGTTTACCCCGGGGGGGTGGAAAACTGCTTTTT.

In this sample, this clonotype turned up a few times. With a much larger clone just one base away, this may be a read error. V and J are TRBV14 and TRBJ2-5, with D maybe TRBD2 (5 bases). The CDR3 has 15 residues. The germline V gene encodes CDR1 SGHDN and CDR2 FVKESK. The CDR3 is CASSQVRNSAEAQYF. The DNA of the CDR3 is TGTGCCAGCAGCCAAGTTCGGAATAGCGCAGAGGCCCAGTACTTC.

The CDR3 sequence is CATSDLGGKAFF. The CDR3 bases are TGTGCCACCAGTGACCTGGGGGGAAAAGCTTTCTTT. The gene calls are TRBV24-1 and TRBJ1-1, with D tentatively TRBD1 (5 bases). CDR3 length equals 12 residues. Germline CDR1 is KGHDR and CDR2 is SFDVKD. The ends were cut back, 4 bases at V and 9 bases at J, with 11 bases in the middle.

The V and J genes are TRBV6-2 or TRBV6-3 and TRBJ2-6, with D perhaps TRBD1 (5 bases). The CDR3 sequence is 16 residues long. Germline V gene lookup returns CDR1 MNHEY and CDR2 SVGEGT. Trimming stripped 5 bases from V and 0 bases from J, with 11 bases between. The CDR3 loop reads CASSPSGISGANVLTF. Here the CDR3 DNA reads TGTGCCAGCAGTCCGTCAGGGATCTCTGGGGCCAACGTCCTGACTTTC.

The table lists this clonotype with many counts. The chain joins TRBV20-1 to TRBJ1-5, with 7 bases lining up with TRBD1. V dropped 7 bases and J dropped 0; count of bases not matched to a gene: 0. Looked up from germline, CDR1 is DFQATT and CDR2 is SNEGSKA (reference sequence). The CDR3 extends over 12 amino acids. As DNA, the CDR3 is TGCAGTGGGACAGGTAGCAATCAGCCCCAGCATTTT. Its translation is CSGTGSNQPQHF.